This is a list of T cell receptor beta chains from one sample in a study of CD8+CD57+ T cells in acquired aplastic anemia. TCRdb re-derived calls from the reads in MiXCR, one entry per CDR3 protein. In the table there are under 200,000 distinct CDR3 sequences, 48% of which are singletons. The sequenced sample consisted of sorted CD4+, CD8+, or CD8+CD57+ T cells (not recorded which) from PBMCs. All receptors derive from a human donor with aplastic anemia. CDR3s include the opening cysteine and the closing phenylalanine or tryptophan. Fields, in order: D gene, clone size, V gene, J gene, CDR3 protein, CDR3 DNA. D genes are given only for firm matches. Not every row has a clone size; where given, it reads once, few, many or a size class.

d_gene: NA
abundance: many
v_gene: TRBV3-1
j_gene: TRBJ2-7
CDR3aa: CASSPQTGNEQYF
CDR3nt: TGTGCCAGCAGCCCCCAAACGGGGAACGAGCAGTACTTC

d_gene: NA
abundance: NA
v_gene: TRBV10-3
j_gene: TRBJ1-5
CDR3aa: CAIGDNSNQPQHF
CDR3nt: TGTGCCATCGGAGATAATAGCAATCAGCCCCAGCATTTT

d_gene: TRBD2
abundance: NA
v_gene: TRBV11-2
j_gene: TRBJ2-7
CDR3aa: CASSLGGETYEQYF
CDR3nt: TGTGCCAGCAGCTTGGGAGGGGAAACCTACGAGCAGTACTTC

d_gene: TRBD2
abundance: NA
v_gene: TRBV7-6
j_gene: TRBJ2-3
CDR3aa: CASSSGGDTQYF
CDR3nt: TGTGCCAGCAGCTCGGGGGGGGATACGCAGTATTTT

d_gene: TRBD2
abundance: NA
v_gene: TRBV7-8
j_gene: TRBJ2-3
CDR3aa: CASSLLGGGGGTQYF
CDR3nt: TGTGCCAGCAGCTTACTTGGAGGTGGGGGGGGGACGCAGTATTTT

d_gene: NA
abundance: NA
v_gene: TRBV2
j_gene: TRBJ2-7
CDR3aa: CASSAEETGYYEQYF
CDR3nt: TGTGCCAGCAGTGCCGAAGAGACTGGTTACTACGAGCAGTACTTC

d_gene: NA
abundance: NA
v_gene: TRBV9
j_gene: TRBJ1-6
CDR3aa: CASSVEGDRLHF
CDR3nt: TGTGCCAGCAGCGTGGAGGGGGACCGTCTCCACTTT

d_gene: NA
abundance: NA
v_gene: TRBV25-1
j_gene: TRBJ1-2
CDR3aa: CASSDQGNYGYTF
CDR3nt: TGTGCCAGCAGTGACCAGGGAAACTATGGCTACACCTTC

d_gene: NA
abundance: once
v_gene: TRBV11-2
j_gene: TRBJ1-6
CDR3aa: CASSLDPAGRVNSPLHF
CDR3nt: TGTGCCAGCAGCTTAGATCCGGCAGGGAGAGTAAATTCACCCCTCCACTTT

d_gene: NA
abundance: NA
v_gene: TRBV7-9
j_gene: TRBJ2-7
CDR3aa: CASNLEVQIYEQYF
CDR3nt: TGTGCCAGCAACTTAGAGGTACAGATCTACGAGCAGTACTTC

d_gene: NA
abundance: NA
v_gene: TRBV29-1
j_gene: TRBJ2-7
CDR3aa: CSVNRGFDEQYF
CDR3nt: TGCAGCGTTAACCGTGGTTTCGACGAGCAGTACTTC

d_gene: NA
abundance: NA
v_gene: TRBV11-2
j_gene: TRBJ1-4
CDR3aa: CASSLLGTSEKLFF
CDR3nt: TGTGCCAGCAGCTTACTAGGGACAAGCGAAAAACTGTTTTTT

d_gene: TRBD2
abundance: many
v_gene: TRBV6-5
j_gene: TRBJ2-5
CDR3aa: CASSYMGGETQYF
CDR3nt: TGTGCCAGCAGTTACATGGGGGGGGAGACCCAGTACTTC

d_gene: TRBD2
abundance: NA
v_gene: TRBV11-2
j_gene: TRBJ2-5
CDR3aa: CASRPGLAGVRGETQYF
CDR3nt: TGTGCCAGCAGACCAGGACTAGCGGGAGTGAGAGGGGAGACCCAGTACTTC

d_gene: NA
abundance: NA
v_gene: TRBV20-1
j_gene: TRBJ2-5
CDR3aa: CSARQITGFPIGETQYF
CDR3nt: TGCAGTGCTAGACAGATCACCGGGTTCCCTATCGGGGAGACCCAGTACTTC

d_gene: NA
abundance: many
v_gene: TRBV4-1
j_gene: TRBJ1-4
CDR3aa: CASSQATNEKLFF
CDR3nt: TGCGCCAGCTCGCAAGCTACTAATGAAAAACTGTTTTTT

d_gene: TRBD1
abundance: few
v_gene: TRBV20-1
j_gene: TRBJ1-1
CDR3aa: CSALQGANTEAFF
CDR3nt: TGCAGTGCCTTACAGGGGGCGAACACTGAAGCTTTCTTT

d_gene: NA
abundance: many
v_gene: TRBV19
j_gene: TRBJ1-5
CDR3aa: CASSWAGANNQPQHF
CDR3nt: TGTGCCAGTAGTTGGGCAGGGGCGAACAATCAGCCCCAGCATTTT

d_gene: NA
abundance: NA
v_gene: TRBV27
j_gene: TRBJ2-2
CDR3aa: CASSWVTNTGELFF
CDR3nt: TGTGCCAGCAGTTGGGTAACGAACACCGGGGAGCTGTTTTTT

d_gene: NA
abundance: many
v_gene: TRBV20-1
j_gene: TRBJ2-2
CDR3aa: CSAPSTATGELFF
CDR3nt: TGCAGTGCTCCTTCTACAGCCACCGGGGAGCTGTTTTTT

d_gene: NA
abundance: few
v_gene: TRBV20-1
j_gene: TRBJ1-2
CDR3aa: CSARPFEGRYTF
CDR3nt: TGCAGTGCTAGGCCCTTCGAGGGAAGGTACACCTTC

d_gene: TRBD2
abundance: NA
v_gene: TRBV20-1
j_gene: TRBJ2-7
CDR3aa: CSAHGLAGNPYEQYF
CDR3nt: TGCAGTGCCCACGGACTAGCGGGAAACCCCTATGAGCAGTACTTC

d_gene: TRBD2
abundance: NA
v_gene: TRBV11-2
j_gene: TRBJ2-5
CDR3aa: CASSPGTSGAQETQYF
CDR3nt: TGTGCCAGCAGCCCGGGGACTAGCGGGGCCCAAGAGACCCAGTACTTC

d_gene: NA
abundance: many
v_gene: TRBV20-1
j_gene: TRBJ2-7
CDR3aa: CSAWRAAEQYF
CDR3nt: TGCAGTGCCTGGAGGGCAGCCGAGCAGTACTTC

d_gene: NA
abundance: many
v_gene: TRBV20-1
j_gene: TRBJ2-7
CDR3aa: CSARHPLALAYEQYF
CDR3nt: TGCAGTGCTAGACACCCTCTAGCGCTAGCCTACGAGCAGTACTTC

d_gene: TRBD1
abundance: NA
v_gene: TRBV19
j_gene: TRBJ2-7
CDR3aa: CASSIGTGGYEQYF
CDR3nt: TGTGCCAGTAGTATCGGGACAGGGGGCTACGAGCAGTACTTC

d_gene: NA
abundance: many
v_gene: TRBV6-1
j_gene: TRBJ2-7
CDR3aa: CASSDGGYEQYF
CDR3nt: TGTGCCAGCAGTGACGGGGGCTACGAGCAGTACTTC

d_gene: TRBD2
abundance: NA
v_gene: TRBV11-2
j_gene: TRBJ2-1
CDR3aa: CASSLGGGARGDEQFF
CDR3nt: TGTGCCAGCAGCTTAGGTGGCGGGGCCCGGGGGGATGAGCAGTTCTTC

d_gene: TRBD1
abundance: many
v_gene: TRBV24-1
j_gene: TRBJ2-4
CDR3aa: CATGQAAGVDIQYF
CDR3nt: TGTGCCACAGGACAGGCTGCCGGGGTGGACATTCAGTACTTC

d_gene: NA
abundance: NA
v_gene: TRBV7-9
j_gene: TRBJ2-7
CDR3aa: CASSLPITYEQYF
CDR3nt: TGTGCCAGCAGTCTGCCGATCACCTACGAGCAGTACTTC

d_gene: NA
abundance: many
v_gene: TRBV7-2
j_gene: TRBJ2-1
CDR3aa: CASSASYNEQFF
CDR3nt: TGTGCCAGCAGCGCCAGTTACAATGAGCAGTTCTTC

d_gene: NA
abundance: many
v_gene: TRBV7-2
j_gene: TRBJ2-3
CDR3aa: CASSLSTLEDTQYF
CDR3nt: TGTGCCAGCAGCTTGAGTACTCTAGAAGATACGCAGTATTTT

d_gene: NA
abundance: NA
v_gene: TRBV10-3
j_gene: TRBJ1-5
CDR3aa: CAISDEGNQPQHF
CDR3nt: TGTGCCATCAGTGACGAAGGCAATCAGCCCCAGCATTTT

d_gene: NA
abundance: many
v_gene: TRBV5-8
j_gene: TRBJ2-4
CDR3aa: CASSLARGNIQYF
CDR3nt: TGTGCCAGCAGCTTGGCCCGGGGGAACATTCAGTACTTC

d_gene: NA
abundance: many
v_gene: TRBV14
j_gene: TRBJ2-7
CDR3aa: CASSQTTIPEQYF
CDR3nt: TGTGCCAGCAGCCAGACCACAATCCCCGAGCAGTACTTC

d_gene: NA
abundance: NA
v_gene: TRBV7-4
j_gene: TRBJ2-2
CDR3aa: CAIFIGELFF
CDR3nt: TGTGCCATCTTTATAGGGGAGCTGTTTTTT

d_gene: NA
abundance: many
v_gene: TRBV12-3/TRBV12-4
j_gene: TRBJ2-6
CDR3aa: CASSPTATSSGANVLTF
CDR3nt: TGTGCCAGCAGTCCGACAGCCACTAGCTCTGGGGCCAACGTCCTGACTTTC

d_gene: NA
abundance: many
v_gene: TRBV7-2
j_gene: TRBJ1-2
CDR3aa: CASSLEIAGVYGYTF
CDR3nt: TGTGCCAGCAGCTTAGAGATCGCAGGGGTGTATGGCTACACCTTC

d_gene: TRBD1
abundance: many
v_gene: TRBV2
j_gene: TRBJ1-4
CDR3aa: CASSEDGTANEKLFF
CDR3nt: TGTGCCAGCAGTGAAGATGGGACAGCGAATGAAAAACTGTTTTTT

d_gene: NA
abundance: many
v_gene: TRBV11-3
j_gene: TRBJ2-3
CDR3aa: CASSLNTFTDTQYF
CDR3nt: TGTGCCAGCAGCTTAAATACCTTCACAGATACGCAGTATTTT